This TCR beta chain was sequenced in a study of blood T cell repertoires in COVID-19. Study summary: COVID-19 samples collected from the United States, Italy and Spain covered acute and convalescent phases. Sources were T cells, B-cell-depleted T cells, or PBMCs; the material itself was cDNA or gDNA.

The V gene end was trimmed by 1 base and the J gene end by 4 bases; junction bases not matched to a gene: 7. Germline V gives CDR1 SGHRS, CDR2 YFSETQ. The CDR3 totals 16 residues. As handled by the study authors: Amplifying reference gene primers gave estimates of nucleated cell counts. Here immunoSEQ multiplex PCR was the method, and the copy in TCRdb shows in-frame clones only, minus some. For V, J and clone size, that table is used; D and trimming come from the DNA. The sample carries 45,000 to 60,000 clones, about 90% recorded once. Sequencing input: peripheral blood. The clonotype comes from a man in his sixties or seventies with active COVID-19. The chain is built from TRBV5-1 and TRBJ2-1, with TRBD2 matching 8 bases. DNA of the CDR3: TGCGCCAGCAGCTTGACCGGGGGGGTTTTTTACAATGAGCAGTTCTTC. This codes for CASSLTGGVFYNEQFF. Together with reference TRBV5-1 and TRBJ2-1, the CDR3 gives the full variable domain: KAGVTQTPRYLIKTRGQQVTLSCSPISGHRSVSWYQQTPGQGLQFLFEYFSETQRNKGNFPGRFSGRQFSNSRSEMNVSTLELGDSALYLCASSLTGGVFYNEQFFGPGTRLTVL.